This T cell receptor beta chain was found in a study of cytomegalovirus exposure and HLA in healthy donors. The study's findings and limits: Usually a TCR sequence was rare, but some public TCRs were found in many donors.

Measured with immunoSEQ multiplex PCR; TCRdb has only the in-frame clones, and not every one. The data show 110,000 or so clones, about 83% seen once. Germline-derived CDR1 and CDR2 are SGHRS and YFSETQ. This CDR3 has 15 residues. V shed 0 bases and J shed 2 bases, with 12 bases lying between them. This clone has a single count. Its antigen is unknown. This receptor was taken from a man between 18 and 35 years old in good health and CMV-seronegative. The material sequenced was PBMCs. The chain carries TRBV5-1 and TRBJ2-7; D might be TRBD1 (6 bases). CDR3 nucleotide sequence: TGCGCCAGCAGCTTGGAGGGGACAACCACCTACGAGCAGTACTTC. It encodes CASSLEGTTTYEQYF. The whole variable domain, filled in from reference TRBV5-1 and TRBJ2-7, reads KAGVTQTPRYLIKTRGQQVTLSCSPISGHRSVSWYQQTPGQGLQFLFEYFSETQRNKGNFPGRFSGRQFSNSRSEMNVSTLELGDSALYLCASSLEGTTTYEQYFGPGTRLTVT.